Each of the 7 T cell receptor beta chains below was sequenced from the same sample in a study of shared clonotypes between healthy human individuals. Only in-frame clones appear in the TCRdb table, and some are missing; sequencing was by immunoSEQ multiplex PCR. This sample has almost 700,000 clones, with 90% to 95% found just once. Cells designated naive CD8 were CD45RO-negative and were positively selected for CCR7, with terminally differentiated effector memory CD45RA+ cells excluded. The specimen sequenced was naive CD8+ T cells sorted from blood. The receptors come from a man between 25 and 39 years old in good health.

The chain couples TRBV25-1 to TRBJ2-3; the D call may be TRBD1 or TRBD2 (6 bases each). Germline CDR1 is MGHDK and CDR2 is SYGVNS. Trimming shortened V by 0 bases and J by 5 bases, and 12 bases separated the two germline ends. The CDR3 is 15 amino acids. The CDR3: CASSEYSEGEDTQYF. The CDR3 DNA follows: TGTGCCAGCAGTGAATATTCGGAGGGGGAAGATACGCAGTATTTT.

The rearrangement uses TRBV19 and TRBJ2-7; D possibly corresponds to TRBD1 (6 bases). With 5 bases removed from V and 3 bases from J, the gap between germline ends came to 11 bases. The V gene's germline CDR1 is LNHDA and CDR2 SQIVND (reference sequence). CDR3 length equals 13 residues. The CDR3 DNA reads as TGTGCCAGTAGTTTAGGGACATACTACGAGCAGTACTTC. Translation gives CASSLGTYYEQYF.

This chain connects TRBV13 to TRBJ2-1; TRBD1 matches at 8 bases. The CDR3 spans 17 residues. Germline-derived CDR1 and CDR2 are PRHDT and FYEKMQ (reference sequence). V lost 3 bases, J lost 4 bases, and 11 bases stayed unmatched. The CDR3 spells CASSFFLTGASYNEQFF. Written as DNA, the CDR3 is TGTGCCAGCAGCTTCTTTTTGACAGGGGCGAGTTACAATGAGCAGTTCTTC.

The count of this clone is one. CDR3 in amino acids: CASSLETGGLAEQYF. The DNA of the CDR3 is TGTGCCAGCAGCTTAGAGACGGGAGGGTTGGCCGAGCAGTACTTC. The chain carries TRBV7-2 and TRBJ2-7; 8 positions agree with TRBD2. V lost 1 base to trimming and J lost 6 bases; unmatched junction nucleotides: 8. CDR3 length: 15 amino acids. Germline CDR1 is SGHTA and CDR2 is FQGNSA.

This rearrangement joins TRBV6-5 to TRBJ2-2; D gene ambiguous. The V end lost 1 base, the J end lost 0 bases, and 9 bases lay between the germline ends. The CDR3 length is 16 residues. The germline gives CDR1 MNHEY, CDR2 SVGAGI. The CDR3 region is CASSYLLHTNTGELFF. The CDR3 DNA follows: TGTGCCAGCAGTTACTTGTTACATACGAACACCGGGGAGCTGTTTTTT.

CDR3 residues: CASSTRDHVRDNEQFF. CDR3 nucleotide sequence: TGTGCCAGTAGTACCAGGGACCATGTAAGAGACAATGAGCAGTTCTTC. The chain combines TRBV19 with TRBJ2-1, with D perhaps given as TRBD1 or TRBD2 (5 bases each). Trimming cost V 4 bases and J 5 bases, with 18 bases left between them. Germline CDR1 reads LNHDA; CDR2 reads SQIVND (reference sequence). The CDR3 extends over 16 amino acids.

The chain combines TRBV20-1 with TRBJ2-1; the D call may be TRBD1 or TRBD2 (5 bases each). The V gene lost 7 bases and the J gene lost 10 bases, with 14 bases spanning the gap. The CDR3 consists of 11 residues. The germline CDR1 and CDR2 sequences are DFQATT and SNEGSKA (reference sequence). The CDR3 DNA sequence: TGCAGTGGGGGTAACGGGGACGAGCAGTTCTTC. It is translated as CSGGNGDEQFF.